What follows is one TCR beta chain and its context. Original analysis: Reference gene primer amplification gave nucleated cell count estimates. Clones were read by immunoSEQ multiplex PCR, and TCRdb kept only the in-frame ones, dropping some. The V and J calls and clone size come from that table; D and trimming were worked out from the DNA. The sample has fewer than 150,000 clones; approximately 90% are singletons. The sample originates from a study of blood T cell repertoires in COVID-19. Study summary: The samples span acute and convalescent COVID-19 from the United States, Italy and Spain.

The CDR3 has 12 residues. Germline loops: CDR1 SGHNT, CDR2 YENEEA. The ends were cut back, 6 bases at V and 2 bases at J, with 6 bases in the middle. The receptor comes from a human donor in a cohort sampled during active COVID-19. The chain couples TRBV11-3 to TRBJ2-3; D remains ambiguous. The specimen was peripheral blood. CDR3 amino acids: CASRSITDTQYF. The CDR3 region has the DNA TGTGCCAGCAGGTCCATCACAGATACGCAGTATTTT.